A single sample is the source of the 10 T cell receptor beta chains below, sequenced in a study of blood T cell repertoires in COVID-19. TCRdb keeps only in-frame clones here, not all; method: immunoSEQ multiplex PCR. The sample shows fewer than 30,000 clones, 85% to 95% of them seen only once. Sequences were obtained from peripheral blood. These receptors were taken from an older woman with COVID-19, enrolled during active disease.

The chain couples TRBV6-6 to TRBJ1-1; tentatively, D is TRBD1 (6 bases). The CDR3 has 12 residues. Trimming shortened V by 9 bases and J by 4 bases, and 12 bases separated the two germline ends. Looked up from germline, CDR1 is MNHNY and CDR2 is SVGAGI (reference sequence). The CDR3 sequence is CASARGGTEAFF. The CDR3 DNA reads TGTGCCAGTGCTCGAGGGGGCACTGAAGCTTTCTTT.

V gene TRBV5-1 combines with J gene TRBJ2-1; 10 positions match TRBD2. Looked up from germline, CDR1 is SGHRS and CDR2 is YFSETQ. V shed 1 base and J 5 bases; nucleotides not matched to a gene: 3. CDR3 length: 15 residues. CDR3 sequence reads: CASSLTSGAHNEQFF. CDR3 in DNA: TGCGCCAGCAGCTTGACTAGCGGGGCACACAATGAGCAGTTCTTC.

The CDR3 is CASRAPGQGTDTQYF. The CDR3 coding sequence is TGTGCCAGCAGAGCGCCGGGACAGGGGACAGATACGCAGTATTTT. The chain has TRBV6-5 and TRBJ2-3, with TRBD1 matching 10 bases. V lost 6 bases to trimming and J lost 3 bases; unmatched junction nucleotides: 6. Germline loops: CDR1 MNHEY, CDR2 SVGAGI. The CDR3 is 15 residues long.

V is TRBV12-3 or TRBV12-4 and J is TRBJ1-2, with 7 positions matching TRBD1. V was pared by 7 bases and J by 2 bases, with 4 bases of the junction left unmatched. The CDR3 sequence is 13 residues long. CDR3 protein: CASTKTGNYGYTF. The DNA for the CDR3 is TGTGCCAGCACCAAGACAGGGAACTATGGCTACACCTTC.

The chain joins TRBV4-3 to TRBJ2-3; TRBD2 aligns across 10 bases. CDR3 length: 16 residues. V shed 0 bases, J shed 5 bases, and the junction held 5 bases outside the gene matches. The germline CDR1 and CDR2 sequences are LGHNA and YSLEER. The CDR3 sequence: CASSQDRAGGRDTQYF. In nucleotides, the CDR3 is TGCGCCAGCAGCCAAGATAGAGCGGGAGGGCGAGATACGCAGTATTTT.

The CDR3 reads CASSQEEEYAYGYTF. In DNA form, the CDR3 reads TGCGCCAGCAGCCAAGAAGAGGAATACGCCTATGGCTACACCTTC. The genes are TRBV4-1 and TRBJ1-2; D ambiguous. CDR3 length: 15 amino acids. V lost 0 bases to trimming and J lost 4 bases, with 12 bases between them. Germline CDR1 reads MGHRA; CDR2 reads YSYEKL.

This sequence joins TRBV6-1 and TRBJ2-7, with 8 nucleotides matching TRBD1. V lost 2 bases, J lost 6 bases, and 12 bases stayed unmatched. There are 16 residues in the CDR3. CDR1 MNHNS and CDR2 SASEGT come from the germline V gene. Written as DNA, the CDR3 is TGTGCCAGCAGTGAACTCGCAGGGCAGGGGGCTACCGAGCAGTACTTC. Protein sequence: CASSELAGQGATEQYF.

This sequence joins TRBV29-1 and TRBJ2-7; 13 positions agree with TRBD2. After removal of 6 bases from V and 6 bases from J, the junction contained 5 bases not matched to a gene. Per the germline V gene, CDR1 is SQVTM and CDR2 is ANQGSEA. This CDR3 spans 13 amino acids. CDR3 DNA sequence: TGCAGCGTACAACTAGCGGGAGGGTTCGAGCAGTACTTC. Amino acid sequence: CSVQLAGGFEQYF.

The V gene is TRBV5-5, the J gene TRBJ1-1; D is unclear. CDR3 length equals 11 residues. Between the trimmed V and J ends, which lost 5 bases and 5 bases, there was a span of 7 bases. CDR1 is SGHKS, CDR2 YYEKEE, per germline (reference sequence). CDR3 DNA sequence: TGTGCCAGCAGTTATGAGACTGAAGCTTTCTTT. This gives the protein CASSYETEAFF.

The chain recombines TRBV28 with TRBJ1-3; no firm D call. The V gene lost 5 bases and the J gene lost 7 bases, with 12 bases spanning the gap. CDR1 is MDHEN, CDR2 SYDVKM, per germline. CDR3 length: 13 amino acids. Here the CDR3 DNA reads TGTGCCAGCAGTCCTTCCCCCGAGAACACCATATATTTT. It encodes CASSPSPENTIYF.